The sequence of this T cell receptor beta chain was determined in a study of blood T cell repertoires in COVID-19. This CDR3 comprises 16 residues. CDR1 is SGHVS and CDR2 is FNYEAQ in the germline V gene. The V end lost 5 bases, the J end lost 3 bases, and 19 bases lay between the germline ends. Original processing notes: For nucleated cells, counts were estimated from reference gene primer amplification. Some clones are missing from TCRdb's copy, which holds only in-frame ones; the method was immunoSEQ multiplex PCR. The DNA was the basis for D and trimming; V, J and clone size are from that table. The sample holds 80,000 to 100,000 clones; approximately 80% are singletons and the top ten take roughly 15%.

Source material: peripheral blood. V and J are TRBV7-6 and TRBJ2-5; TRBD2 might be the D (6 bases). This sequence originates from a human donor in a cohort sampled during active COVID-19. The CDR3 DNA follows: TGTGCCAGCAGCGACGGGACTCCCGTCTTAAAAGAGACCCAGTACTTC. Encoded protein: CASSDGTPVLKETQYF.